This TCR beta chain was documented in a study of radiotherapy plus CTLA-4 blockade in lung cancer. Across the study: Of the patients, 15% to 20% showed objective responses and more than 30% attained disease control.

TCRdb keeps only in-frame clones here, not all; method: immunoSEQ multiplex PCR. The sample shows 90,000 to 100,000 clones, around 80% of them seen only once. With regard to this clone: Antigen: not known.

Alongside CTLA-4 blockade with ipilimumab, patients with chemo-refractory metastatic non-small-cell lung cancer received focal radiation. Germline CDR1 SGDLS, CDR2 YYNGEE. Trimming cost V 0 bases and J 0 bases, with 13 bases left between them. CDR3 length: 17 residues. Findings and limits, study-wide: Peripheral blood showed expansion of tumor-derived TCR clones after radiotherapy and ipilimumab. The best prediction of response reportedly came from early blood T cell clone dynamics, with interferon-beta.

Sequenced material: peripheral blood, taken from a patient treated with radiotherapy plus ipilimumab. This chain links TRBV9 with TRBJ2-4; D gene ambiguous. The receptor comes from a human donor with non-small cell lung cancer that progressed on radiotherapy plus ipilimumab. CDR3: CASSVGLASLAKNIQYF. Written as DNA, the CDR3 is TGTGCCAGCAGCGTAGGGTTAGCCTCTCTAGCCAAAAACATTCAGTACTTC.